This passage covers 2 T cell receptor beta chains from one sample sequenced in a study of PD-1 blockade in classical Hodgkin lymphoma. After autologous stem cell transplantation all patients relapsed, and prior brentuximab vedotin exposure differed between cohorts. TCRdb keeps only in-frame clones here, not all; method: immunoSEQ multiplex PCR. The sample yields approximately 99,000 clones, around 89% seen once. The sample was peripheral blood mononuclear cells (PBMCs), taken before the second cycle of nivolumab. These receptor sequences come from a human donor with classical Hodgkin lymphoma.

The rearrangement links TRBV2 to TRBJ2-2; TRBD1 matches 7 bases. The length of the CDR3 is 15 residues. V dropped 7 bases and J dropped 6; count of bases not matched to a gene: 11. Germline-derived CDR1 and CDR2 are SNHLY and FYNNEI. CDR3 residues: CASTDDRDESGELFF. The CDR3, as DNA: TGTGCCAGCACCGACGACAGGGATGAATCCGGGGAGCTGTTTTTT.

The genes are TRBV7-2 and TRBJ1-2, with 8 bases aligning to TRBD1. V gave up 1 base and J gave up 4 bases; unmatched junction bases: 8. CDR1 is SGHTA and CDR2 is FQGNSA in the germline V gene. The CDR3 runs 16 residues. CDR3 nucleotides: TGTGCCAGCAGCTTAGACTCAGGGGGCCCGCTCTATGGCTACACCTTC. As protein: CASSLDSGGPLYGYTF. Variable domain in full (rest from reference TRBV7-2 and TRBJ1-2): GAGVSQSPSNKVTEKGKDVELRCDPISGHTALYWYRQSLGQGLEFLIYFQGNSAPDKSGLPSDRFSAERTGGSVSTLTIQRTQQEDSAVYLCASSLDSGGPLYGYTFGSGTRLTVV.